These 23 T cell receptor beta chains came from one sample sequenced in a study of T cells after yellow fever vaccination. Via MiXCR, TCRdb re-called the 5' RACE reads, giving one row per CDR3 protein. Of 340,000 or so distinct CDR3 sequences listed, around 12% were seen once; the top ten hold 2.5% to 3.5%. The sequencing used CD4+ T cells sorted from PBMCs, collected 15 days after the yellow fever booster vaccination. Source of these receptors: a man aged 18 to 35 who received the YFV17D yellow fever vaccine.

The chain couples TRBV7-2 to TRBJ2-3; 7 positions agree with TRBD2. The CDR3 is 15 amino acids. With 2 bases clipped from V and 5 bases from J, the junction kept 7 bases outside the gene matches. Per germline, CDR1 SGHTA and CDR2 FQGNSA. The CDR3 sequence is CASSLLLGGGDTQYF. CDR3 in DNA: TGTGCCAGCAGCTTACTCCTTGGGGGGGGAGATACGCAGTATTTT.

The table lists this clonotype with a few counts. This chain joins TRBV6-2 or TRBV6-3 and TRBJ1-5; D unclear. The V gene lost 2 bases and the J gene lost 6 bases, with 17 bases spanning the gap. The CDR3 extends over 16 amino acids. Germline CDR1 MNHEY, CDR2 SVGEGT. CDR3 region: CASSYGARRAGQPQHF. As DNA, the CDR3 is TGTGCCAGCAGTTACGGTGCGAGGCGGGCCGGTCAGCCCCAGCATTTT.

This clonotype was picked up a small number of times. This chain connects TRBV18 to TRBJ2-7; maybe TRBD2 (5 bases). The CDR3 is 12 amino acids. V was clipped by 4 bases and J by 5 bases, with 9 bases between them. From germline, CDR1 is KGHSH and CDR2 LQKENI. CDR3 sequence (DNA): TGTGCCAGCTCACTAGCGTTGGACGAGCAGTACTTC. It is translated as CASSLALDEQYF.

This clonotype showed up just a few times. This rearrangement joins TRBV5-1 to TRBJ2-3; 8 bases fit TRBD2. The CDR3 has 15 residues. After removal of 6 bases from V and 4 bases from J, the junction contained 10 bases not matched to a gene. Germline V gene data show CDR1 as SGHRS and CDR2 as YFSETQ. CDR3 loop: CASKTLGGASDTQYF. For the CDR3, the DNA is TGCGCCAGCAAAACTCTCGGGGGGGCGTCAGATACGCAGTATTTT.

The chain has TRBV9 and TRBJ2-1; 10 nucleotides agree with TRBD2. This CDR3 contains 15 residues. The ends lost 1 base at V and 6 bases at J; junction bases unmatched: 4. Looked up from germline, CDR1 is SGDLS and CDR2 is YYNGEE. CDR3 in amino acids: CASSVRAGGRNEQFF. CDR3 nucleotides: TGTGCCAGCAGCGTAAGAGCGGGGGGGCGCAATGAGCAGTTCTTC.

A few counts support this clonotype. The rearrangement uses TRBV7-2 and TRBJ2-5, with 8 bases matching TRBD2. The germline gives CDR1 SGHTA, CDR2 FQGNSA. With 7 bases clipped from V and 2 bases from J, the junction kept 12 bases outside the gene matches. The CDR3 length is 16 residues. Here the CDR3 reads CASKKLPAGAQETQYF. Here the CDR3 DNA reads TGTGCCAGCAAAAAACTCCCAGCGGGGGCGCAAGAGACCCAGTACTTC.

The chain is built from TRBV6-1 and TRBJ2-7; D is unclear. Germline V lookup: CDR1 MNHNS, CDR2 SASEGT. This CDR3 has 14 amino acids. Trimming removed 0 bases from V and 2 bases from J, with 8 bases in between. The CDR3 bases are TGTGCCAGCAGTGAAGCGGTCAGAACCTACGAGCAGTACTTC. Residues: CASSEAVRTYEQYF.

The V and J genes are TRBV20-1 and TRBJ2-1; the match to TRBD2 covers 9 bases. Losses at the gene ends were 6 bases for V and 6 bases for J; bases not matched to a gene: 9. The CDR3 runs to 14 residues. The germline CDR1 and CDR2 sequences are DFQATT and SNEGSKA (reference sequence). CDR3 coding DNA: TGCAGTGCCCACGGACTAGCGCACTCCAATGAGCAGTTCTTC. Amino acid sequence: CSAHGLAHSNEQFF.

The table lists this clonotype with many counts. V is TRBV24-1 and J is TRBJ1-1; D perhaps matches TRBD1 (5 bases). The CDR3 runs to 13 residues. Per the germline V gene, CDR1 is KGHDR and CDR2 is SFDVKD. The V and J ends lost 7 bases and 6 bases respectively, with 14 bases between them. The CDR3 here is CATRSRVGAEAFF. The CDR3 coding sequence is TGTGCCACCAGGTCGCGGGTAGGGGCTGAAGCTTTCTTT.

The rearrangement joins TRBV10-1 to TRBJ1-1, with D perhaps matching TRBD1 (5 bases). Trimming left V 3 bases short and J 1 base short, with 12 bases between. The CDR3 extends over 15 amino acids. CDR1 WNHNN and CDR2 SYGVQD come from the germline V gene (reference sequence). DNA for the CDR3: TGCGCCAGCAGTGATGAAGGGGTGCCGAACACTGAAGCTTTCTTT. Translating gives CASSDEGVPNTEAFF.

DNA of the CDR3: TGCGCCAGCAGCCCTGATGATCCCCCGGGACGCTACACCTTC. Residues: CASSPDDPPGRYTF. The gene calls are TRBV5-1 and TRBJ1-2; tentatively, D is TRBD1 (5 bases). Germline V CDR1 and CDR2: SGHRS, YFSETQ. The CDR3 length is 14 residues. The V and J ends lost 4 bases and 9 bases respectively, with 19 bases between them.

J is TRBJ2-1 and V is TRBV5-5; 7 nucleotides line up with TRBD2. The CDR3 has 15 residues. Trimming took 0 bases from V and 6 from J; bases not matched to a gene: 6. Germline CDR1 reads SGHKS; CDR2 reads YYEKEE (reference sequence). The CDR3 reads CASSLEVWGGNEQFF. The CDR3 DNA follows: TGTGCCAGCAGCTTGGAGGTGTGGGGGGGCAATGAGCAGTTCTTC.

The chain links TRBV3-1 to TRBJ2-1, with D hard to call. V was clipped by 1 base and J by 4 bases, with 11 bases between them. This CDR3 has 15 residues. Germline V gives CDR1 LGHDT, CDR2 YNNKEL (reference sequence). In DNA, the CDR3 is TGTGCCAGCAGCCAAGGGGCCTTTCTGTACAATGAGCAGTTCTTC. It codes for CASSQGAFLYNEQFF.

The chain uses TRBV6-2 or TRBV6-3 and TRBJ2-3; D is ambiguous. The germline gives CDR1 MNHEY, CDR2 SVGEGT. The CDR3 is made up of 13 amino acids. The V end lost 1 base, the J end lost 8 bases, and 10 bases lay between the germline ends. CDR3 bases: TGTGCCAGCAGTTACTTCGACCGGGCTACGCAGTATTTT. It translates to CASSYFDRATQYF.

A few counts support this clonotype. The chain is built from TRBV10-3 and TRBJ2-7; D may be TRBD2 (5 bases). Germline-derived CDR1 and CDR2 are ENHRY and SYGVKD. CDR3 length equals 13 residues. The V end lost 4 bases, the J end lost 3 bases, and 10 bases lay between the germline ends. The CDR3 region is CAISGETNYEQYV. CDR3 DNA: TGTGCCATCAGTGGGGAGACTAACTACGAGCAGTACGTC.

This clonotype was detected a few times. V is TRBV2 and J is TRBJ2-5; D possibly uses TRBD1 or TRBD2 (5 bases each). Germline values: CDR1 SNHLY, CDR2 FYNNEI. The V gene lost 8 bases and the J gene lost 1 base, with 5 bases spanning the gap. The CDR3 contains 11 residues. The CDR3 loop reads CASGGQETQYF. The CDR3 DNA reads TGTGCCAGCGGGGGCCAAGAGACCCAGTACTTC.

This clonotype was detected only a few times. V and J are TRBV5-1 and TRBJ2-7; TRBD1 agrees at 8 bases. Germline lookup yields CDR1 SGHRS and CDR2 YFSETQ. Trimming cost V 4 bases and J 5 bases; bases outside gene matches: 14. The CDR3 is 16 residues long. The CDR3 region is CASSRPGTGGTDEQYF. The CDR3 DNA follows: TGCGCCAGCAGCCGCCCTGGGACAGGAGGAACTGACGAGCAGTACTTC.

This sequence joins TRBV4-3 and TRBJ2-1, with D perhaps given as TRBD1 or TRBD2 (5 bases each). This CDR3 is 15 amino acids long. Trimming shortened V by 0 bases and J by 5 bases, and 11 bases separated the two germline ends. Germline values: CDR1 LGHNA, CDR2 YSLEER. Here the CDR3 DNA reads TGCGCCAGCAGCCAAGATCTATGGGGGAACAATGAGCAGTTCTTC. It yields the protein CASSQDLWGNNEQFF.

V gene TRBV20-1 combines with J gene TRBJ2-3; 8 positions agree with TRBD1. Germline CDR1 is DFQATT and CDR2 is SNEGSKA (reference sequence). There are 14 residues in the CDR3. V was pared by 7 bases and J by 4 bases, with 10 bases of the junction left unmatched. The CDR3 region is CSVSDRGVADTQYF. As DNA, the CDR3 is TGCAGTGTTTCTGACAGGGGAGTTGCAGATACGCAGTATTTT.

Many counts were recorded for this clonotype. The chain combines TRBV27 with TRBJ2-1, with 9 positions matching TRBD1. Unmatched junction bases numbered 12, after V lost 7 bases and J lost 8 bases. There are 15 residues in the CDR3. From germline, CDR1 is MNHEY and CDR2 SMNVEV (reference sequence). CDR3 region: CASTLDRTGVDEQFF. CDR3 bases: TGTGCCAGCACCCTGGACCGGACAGGGGTAGATGAGCAGTTCTTC.

This sequence joins TRBV7-2 and TRBJ1-1, with a tentative D call TRBD1 (6 bases). The length of the CDR3 is 13 residues. The V end was cut by 8 bases, the J end by 5 bases, with 15 bases between. Germline assignment: CDR1 SGHTA and CDR2 FQGNSA. This chain's CDR3 is CASASGVSTEAFF. CDR3 bases: TGTGCCAGCGCCTCAGGGGTTTCAACTGAAGCTTTCTTT. Drawing the rest from reference TRBV7-2 and TRBJ1-1, the complete variable domain is GAGVSQSPSNKVTEKGKDVELRCDPISGHTALYWYRQSLGQGLEFLIYFQGNSAPDKSGLPSDRFSAERTGGSVSTLTIQRTQQEDSAVYLCASASGVSTEAFFGQGTRLTVV.

V usage is TRBV5-1 and J usage is TRBJ1-1; 8 nucleotides line up with TRBD1. CDR1 is SGHRS, CDR2 YFSETQ, per germline. Trimming cost V 4 bases and J 4 bases; bases outside gene matches: 6. The CDR3 extends over 14 amino acids. CDR3 nucleotides: TGCGCCAGCAGCCCGATCGGACAGGGCACTGAAGCTTTCTTT. It specifies CASSPIGQGTEAFF.

This clonotype has only a few counts. The chain recombines TRBV12-3 or TRBV12-4 with TRBJ1-1; 9 bases fit TRBD1. CDR3 length: 13 residues. The V gene end was trimmed by 3 bases and the J gene end by 11 bases; junction bases not matched to a gene: 7. CDR3 protein: CASSFAGQGVAFF. DNA of the CDR3: TGTGCCAGCAGTTTCGCGGGACAGGGTGTGGCTTTCTTT.